Reported below is one TCR beta chain. Antigen unknown. CDR1 is LGHNT and CDR2 is FRNRAP in the germline V gene. Trimming shortened V by 7 bases and J by 0 bases, and 10 bases separated the two germline ends. This CDR3 contains 14 residues. Using its own MiXCR run on the reads, TCRdb lists one record per CDR3 protein. The sample includes roughly 600,000 distinct CDR3 sequences, roughly 26% seen only once; the top ten take around 8%. These data come from a study of T cell repertoires in cytomegalovirus infection. The overall study: Based on public TCR beta signatures, there were indications of CMV infection and of a matching HLA type. Whole-study findings and limits: Individuals carrying CMV plus the relevant HLA were identified by cumulative frequency of public TCR beta families. HLA-C-restricted CMV-specific TCR beta clonotypes prevailed in the ex vivo response.

The specimen was CD8+ T cells from PBMCs. This TCR came from a human donor in good health (CMV status not recorded). Some clones in this sample may be carry-over from other donors' samples. The chain recombines TRBV12-5 with TRBJ2-1; no clear D gene. The CDR3 region has the DNA TGTGCTAGTGCTGAAACCTCCTCCTACAATGAGCAGTTCTTC. This sequence encodes CASAETSSYNEQFF.